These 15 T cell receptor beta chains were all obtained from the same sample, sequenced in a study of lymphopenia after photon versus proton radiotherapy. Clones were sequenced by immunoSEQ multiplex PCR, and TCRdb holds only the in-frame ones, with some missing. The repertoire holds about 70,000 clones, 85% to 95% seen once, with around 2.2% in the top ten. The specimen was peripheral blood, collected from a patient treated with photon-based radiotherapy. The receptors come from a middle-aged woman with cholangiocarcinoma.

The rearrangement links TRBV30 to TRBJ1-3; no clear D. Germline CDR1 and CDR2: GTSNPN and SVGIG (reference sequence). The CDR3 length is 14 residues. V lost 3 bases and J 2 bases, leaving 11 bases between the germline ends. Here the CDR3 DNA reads TGTGCCTGGAGCGTTGGGCAGACTGGAAACACCATATATTTT. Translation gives CAWSVGQTGNTIYF.

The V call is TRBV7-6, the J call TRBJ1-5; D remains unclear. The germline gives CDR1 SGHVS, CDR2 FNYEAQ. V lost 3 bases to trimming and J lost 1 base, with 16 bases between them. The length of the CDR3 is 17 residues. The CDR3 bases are TGTGCCAGCAGCTTGTTATCGGGTCCTCCCAGCAATCAGCCCCAGCATTTT. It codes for CASSLLSGPPSNQPQHF.

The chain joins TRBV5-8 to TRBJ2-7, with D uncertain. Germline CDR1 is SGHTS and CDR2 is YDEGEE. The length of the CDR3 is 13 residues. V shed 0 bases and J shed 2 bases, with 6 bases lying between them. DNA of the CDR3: TGTGCCAGCAGCTTGGGACCGACCTACGAGCAGTACTTC. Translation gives CASSLGPTYEQYF.

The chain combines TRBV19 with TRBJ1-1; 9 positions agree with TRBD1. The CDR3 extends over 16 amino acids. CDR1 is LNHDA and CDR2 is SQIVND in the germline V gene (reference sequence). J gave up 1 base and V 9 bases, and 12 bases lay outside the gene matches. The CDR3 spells CASVSWTGAKNTEAFF. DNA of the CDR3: TGTGCCAGCGTGTCGTGGACAGGGGCAAAGAACACTGAAGCTTTCTTT.

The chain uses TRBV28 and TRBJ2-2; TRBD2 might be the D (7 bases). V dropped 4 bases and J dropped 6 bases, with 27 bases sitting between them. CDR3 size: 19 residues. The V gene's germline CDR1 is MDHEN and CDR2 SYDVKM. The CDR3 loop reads CASSSQTPRGGMYAGELFF. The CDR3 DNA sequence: TGTGCCAGCAGTTCACAAACCCCGAGGGGGGGGATGTACGCCGGGGAGCTGTTTTTT.

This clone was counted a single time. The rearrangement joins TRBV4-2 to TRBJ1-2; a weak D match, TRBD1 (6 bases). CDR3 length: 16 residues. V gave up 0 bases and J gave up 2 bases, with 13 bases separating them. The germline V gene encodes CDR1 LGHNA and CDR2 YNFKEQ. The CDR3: CASSQDFQGKNYGYTF. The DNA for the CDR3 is TGTGCCAGCAGCCAAGATTTTCAGGGGAAGAACTATGGCTACACCTTC.

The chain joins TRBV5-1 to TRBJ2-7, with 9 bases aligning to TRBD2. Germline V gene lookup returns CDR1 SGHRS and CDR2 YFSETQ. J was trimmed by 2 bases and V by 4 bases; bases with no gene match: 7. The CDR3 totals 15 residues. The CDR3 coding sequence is TGCGCCAGCAGCGGTAGCGGGGGACTAACCTACGAGCAGTACTTC. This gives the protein CASSGSGGLTYEQYF.

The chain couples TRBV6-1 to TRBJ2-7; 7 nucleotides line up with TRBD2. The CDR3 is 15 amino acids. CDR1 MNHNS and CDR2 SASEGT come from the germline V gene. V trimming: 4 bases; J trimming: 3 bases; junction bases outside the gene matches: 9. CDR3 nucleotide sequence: TGTGCCAGCAGTGTTAATACCGGGGAGGGCTACGAGCAGTACTTC. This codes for CASSVNTGEGYEQYF.

CDR3 residues: CASSPQTEVSTEAFF. The CDR3 bases are TGTGCCAGCTCACCTCAGACAGAAGTATCTACTGAAGCTTTCTTT. This sequence joins TRBV18 and TRBJ1-1, with D possibly being TRBD1 (5 bases). Per the germline V gene, CDR1 is KGHSH and CDR2 is LQKENI. Trimming took off 3 bases at V and 5 bases at J, with 16 bases between the two ends. CDR3 size: 15 residues.

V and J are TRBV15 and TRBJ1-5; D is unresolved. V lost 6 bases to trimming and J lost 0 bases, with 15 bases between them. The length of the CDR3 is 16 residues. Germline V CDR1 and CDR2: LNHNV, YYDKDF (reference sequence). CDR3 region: CATRTHGMNSNQPQHF. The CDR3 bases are TGTGCCACCAGAACTCACGGGATGAATAGCAATCAGCCCCAGCATTTT.

The CDR3, as DNA: TGTGCCAGCAGCTTAGTTCTGACAGTGAACACTGAAGCTTTCTTT. Protein: CASSLVLTVNTEAFF. The chain has TRBV7-2 and TRBJ1-1; D may be TRBD1 (5 bases). The CDR3 extends over 15 amino acids. V shed 1 base and J shed 0 bases, with 9 bases lying between them. Germline CDR1 is SGHTA and CDR2 is FQGNSA.

CDR3 nucleotides: TGTGCCAGTAGTATAGGGGCTGCCTCCTCCTACGAGCAGTACTTC. Translated, it gives CASSIGAASSYEQYF. The chain carries TRBV19 and TRBJ2-7; no firm D call. Germline V gives CDR1 LNHDA, CDR2 SQIVND (reference sequence). The CDR3 contains 15 residues. Trimming removed 1 base from V and 0 bases from J, with 10 bases in between.

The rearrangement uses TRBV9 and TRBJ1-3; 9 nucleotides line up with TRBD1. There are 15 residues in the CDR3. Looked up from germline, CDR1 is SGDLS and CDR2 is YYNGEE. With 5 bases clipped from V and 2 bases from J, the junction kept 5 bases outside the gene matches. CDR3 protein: CASSGTGRAGNTIYF. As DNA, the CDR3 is TGTGCCAGCAGTGGGACAGGGAGGGCTGGAAACACCATATATTTT.

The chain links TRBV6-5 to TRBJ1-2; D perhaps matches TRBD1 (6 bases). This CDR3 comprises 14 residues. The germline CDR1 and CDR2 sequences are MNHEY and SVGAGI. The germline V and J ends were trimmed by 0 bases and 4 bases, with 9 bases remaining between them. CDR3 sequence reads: CASSYSDRLYGYTF. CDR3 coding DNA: TGTGCCAGCAGTTACTCGGACAGACTCTATGGCTACACCTTC.

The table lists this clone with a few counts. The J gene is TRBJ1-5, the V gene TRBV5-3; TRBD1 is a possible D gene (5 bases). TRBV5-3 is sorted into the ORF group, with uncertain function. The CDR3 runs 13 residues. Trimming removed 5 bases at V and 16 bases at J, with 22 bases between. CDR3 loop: CARSLPGEDKHHF. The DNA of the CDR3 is TGTGCCAGAAGTTTACCCGGGGAGGACAAACACCATTTT.